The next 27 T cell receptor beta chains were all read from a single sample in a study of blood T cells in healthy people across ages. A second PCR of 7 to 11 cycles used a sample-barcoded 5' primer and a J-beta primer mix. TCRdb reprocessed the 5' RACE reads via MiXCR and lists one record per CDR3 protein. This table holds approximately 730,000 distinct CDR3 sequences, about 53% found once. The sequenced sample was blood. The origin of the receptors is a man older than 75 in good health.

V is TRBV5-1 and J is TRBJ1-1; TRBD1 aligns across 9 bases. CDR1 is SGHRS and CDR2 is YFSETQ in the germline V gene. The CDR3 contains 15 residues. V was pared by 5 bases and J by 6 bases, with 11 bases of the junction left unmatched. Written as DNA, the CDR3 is TGCGCCAGCAGACTTGGACAGGGGAGAATCTCTGAAGCTTTCTTT. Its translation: CASRLGQGRISEAFF.

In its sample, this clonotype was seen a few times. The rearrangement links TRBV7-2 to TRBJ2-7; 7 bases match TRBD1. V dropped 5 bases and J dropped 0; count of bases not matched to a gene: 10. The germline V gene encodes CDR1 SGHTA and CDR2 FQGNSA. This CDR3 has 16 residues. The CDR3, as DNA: TGTGCCAGCAGCCCCAAGGACAGGCCAAGCTCCTACGAGCAGTACTTC. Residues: CASSPKDRPSSYEQYF. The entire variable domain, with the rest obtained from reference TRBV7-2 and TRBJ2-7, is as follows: GAGVSQSPSNKVTEKGKDVELRCDPISGHTALYWYRQSLGQGLEFLIYFQGNSAPDKSGLPSDRFSAERTGGSVSTLTIQRTQQEDSAVYLCASSPKDRPSSYEQYFGPGTRLTVT.

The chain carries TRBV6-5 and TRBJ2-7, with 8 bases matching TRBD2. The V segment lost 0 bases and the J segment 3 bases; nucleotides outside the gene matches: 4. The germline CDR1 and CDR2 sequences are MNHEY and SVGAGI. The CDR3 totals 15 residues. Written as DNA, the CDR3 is TGTGCCAGCAGTTACTCGGAAGCGGGAGTCTACGAGCAGTACTTC. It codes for CASSYSEAGVYEQYF.

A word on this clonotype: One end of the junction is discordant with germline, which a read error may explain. CDR3 nucleotide sequence: TGCGGTGCTAGCCCGACCACCAGCTCCTACGAGCAGTACTTC. Translated, it gives CGASPTTSSYEQYF. The V gene is TRBV20-1, the J gene TRBJ2-7; tentatively, D is TRBD2 (5 bases). The CDR3 totals 14 residues. Looked up from germline, CDR1 is DFQATT and CDR2 is SNEGSKA (reference sequence).

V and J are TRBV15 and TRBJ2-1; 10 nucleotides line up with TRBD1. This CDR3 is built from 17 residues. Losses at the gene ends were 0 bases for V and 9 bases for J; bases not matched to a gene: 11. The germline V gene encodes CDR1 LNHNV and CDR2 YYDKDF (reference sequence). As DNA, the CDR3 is TGTGCCACCAGCAGAGATTTCCCGGGACAGGGGATCCCTGAGCAGTTCTTC. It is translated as CATSRDFPGQGIPEQFF.

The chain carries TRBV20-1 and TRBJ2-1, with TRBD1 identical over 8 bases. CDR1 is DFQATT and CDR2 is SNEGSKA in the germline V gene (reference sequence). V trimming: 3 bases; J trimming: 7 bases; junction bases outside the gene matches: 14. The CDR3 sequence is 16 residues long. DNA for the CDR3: TGCAGTGCTAGGGCGTACGACGGACAGGGTTGGAATGAGCAGTTCTTC. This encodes CSARAYDGQGWNEQFF.

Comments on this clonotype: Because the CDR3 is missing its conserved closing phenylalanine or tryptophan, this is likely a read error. CDR3 DNA sequence: TGTGCCAGCAGCACTAGGGTTTACGAGCAGTACATC. Translated: CASSTRVYEQYI. V and J are TRBV12-3 or TRBV12-4 and TRBJ2-7, with D perhaps matching TRBD2 (5 bases). Trimming cost V 6 bases and J 4 bases, with 10 bases left between them. The CDR3 runs 12 residues.

The CDR3 spells CASLGDRRETQYF. DNA for the CDR3: TGTGCCAGCCTCGGTGACCGTCGAGAGACCCAGTACTTC. The chain links TRBV28 to TRBJ2-5; unclear D gene. The ends were cut back, 8 bases at V and 4 bases at J, with 14 bases in the middle. This CDR3 is 13 amino acids long. From germline, CDR1 is MDHEN and CDR2 SYDVKM.

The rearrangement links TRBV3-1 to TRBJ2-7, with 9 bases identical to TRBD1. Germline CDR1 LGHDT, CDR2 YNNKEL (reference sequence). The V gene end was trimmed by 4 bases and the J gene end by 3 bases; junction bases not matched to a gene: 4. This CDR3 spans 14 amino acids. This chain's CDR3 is CASSPGQGDYEQYF. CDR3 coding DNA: TGTGCCAGCAGCCCGGGACAGGGTGACTACGAGCAGTACTTC.

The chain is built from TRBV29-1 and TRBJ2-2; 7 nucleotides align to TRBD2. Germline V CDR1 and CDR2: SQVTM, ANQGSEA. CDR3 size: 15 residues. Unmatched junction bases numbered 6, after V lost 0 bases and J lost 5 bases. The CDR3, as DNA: TGCAGCGTTGAAGATCGACGGGAGGCTACCGGGGAGCTGTTTTTT. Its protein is CSVEDRREATGELFF.

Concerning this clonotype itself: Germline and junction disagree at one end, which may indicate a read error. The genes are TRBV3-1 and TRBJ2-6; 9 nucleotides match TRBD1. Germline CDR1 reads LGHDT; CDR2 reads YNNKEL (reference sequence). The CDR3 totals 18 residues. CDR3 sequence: CASSQGHTGGTGANVLTF. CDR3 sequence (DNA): TGTGCCAGCAGTCAAGGACACACAGGGGGCACTGGGGCCAACGTCCTGACTTTC.

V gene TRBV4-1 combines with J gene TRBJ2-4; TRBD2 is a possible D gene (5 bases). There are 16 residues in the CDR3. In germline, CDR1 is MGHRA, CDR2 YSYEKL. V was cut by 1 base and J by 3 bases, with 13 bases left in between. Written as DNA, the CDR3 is TGCGCCAGCAGCCAAGCGATACTAGTTGGCAAAAACATTCAGTACTTC. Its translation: CASSQAILVGKNIQYF.

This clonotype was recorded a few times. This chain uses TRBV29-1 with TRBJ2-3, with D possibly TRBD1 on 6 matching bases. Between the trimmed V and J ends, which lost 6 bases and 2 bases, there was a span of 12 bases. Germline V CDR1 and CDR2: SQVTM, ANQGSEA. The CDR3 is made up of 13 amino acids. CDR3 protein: CSVIRDTTDTQYF. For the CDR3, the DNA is TGCAGCGTGATCCGGGACACCACAGATACGCAGTATTTT.

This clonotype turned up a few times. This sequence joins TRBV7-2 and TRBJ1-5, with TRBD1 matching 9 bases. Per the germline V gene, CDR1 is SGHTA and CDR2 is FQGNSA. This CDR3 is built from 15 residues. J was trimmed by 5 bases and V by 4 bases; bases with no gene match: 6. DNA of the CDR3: TGTGCCAGCAGCTCGGGACAGGGATTTTATCAGCCCCAGCATTTT. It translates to CASSSGQGFYQPQHF.

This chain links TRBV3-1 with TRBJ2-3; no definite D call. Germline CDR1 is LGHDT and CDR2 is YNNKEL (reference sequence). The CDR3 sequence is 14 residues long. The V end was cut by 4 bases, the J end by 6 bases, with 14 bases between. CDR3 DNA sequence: TGTGCCAGCAGCCGAGAGGTCCAACCCGATACGCAGTATTTT. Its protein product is CASSREVQPDTQYF.

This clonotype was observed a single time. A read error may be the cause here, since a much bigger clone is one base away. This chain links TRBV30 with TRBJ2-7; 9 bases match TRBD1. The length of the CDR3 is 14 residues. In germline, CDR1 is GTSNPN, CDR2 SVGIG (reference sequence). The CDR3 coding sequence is TGTGCCAGGAGTCCAATAGGGACAGGGAACGAGCAGTACTTC. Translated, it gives CARSPIGTGNEQYF.

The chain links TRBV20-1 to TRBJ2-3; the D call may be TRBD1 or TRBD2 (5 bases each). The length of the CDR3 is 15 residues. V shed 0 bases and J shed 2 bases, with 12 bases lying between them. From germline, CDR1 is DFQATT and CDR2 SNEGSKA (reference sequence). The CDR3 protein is CSARDRGGPTDTQYF. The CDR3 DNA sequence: TGCAGTGCTAGAGATCGGGGCGGGCCCACAGATACGCAGTATTTT.

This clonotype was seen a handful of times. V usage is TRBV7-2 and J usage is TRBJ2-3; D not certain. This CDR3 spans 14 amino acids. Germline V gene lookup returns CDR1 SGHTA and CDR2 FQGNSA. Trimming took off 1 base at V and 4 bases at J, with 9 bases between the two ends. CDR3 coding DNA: TGTGCCAGCAGCTTAGGCCCTGGTTCAGATACGCAGTATTTT. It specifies CASSLGPGSDTQYF.

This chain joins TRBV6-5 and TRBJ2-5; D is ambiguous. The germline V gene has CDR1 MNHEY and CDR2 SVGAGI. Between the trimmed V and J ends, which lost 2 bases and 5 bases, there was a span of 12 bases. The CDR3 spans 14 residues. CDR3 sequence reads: CASSYMSSGETQYF. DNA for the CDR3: TGTGCCAGCAGTTACATGTCCTCTGGGGAGACCCAGTACTTC.

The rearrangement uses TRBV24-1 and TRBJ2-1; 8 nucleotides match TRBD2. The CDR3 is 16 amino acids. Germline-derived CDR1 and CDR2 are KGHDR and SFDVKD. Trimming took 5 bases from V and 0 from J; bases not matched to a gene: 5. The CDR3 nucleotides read TGTGCCACCAGTGCCGGGAGGGGCAGCTCCTACAATGAGCAGTTCTTC. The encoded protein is CATSAGRGSSYNEQFF.

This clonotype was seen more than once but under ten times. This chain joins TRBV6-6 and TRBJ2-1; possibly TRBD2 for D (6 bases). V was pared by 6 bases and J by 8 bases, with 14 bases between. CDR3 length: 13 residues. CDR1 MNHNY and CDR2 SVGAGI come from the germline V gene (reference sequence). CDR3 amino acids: CASSNLGEDEQFF. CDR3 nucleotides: TGTGCCAGCAGCAACCTAGGGGAGGATGAGCAGTTCTTC.

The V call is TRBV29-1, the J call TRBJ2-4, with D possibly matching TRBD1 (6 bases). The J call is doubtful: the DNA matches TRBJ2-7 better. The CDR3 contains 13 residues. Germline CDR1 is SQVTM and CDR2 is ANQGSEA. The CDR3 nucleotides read TGCAGCGCTGACGCGCTAGGGGGTGACGAGCAGTACTTC. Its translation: CSADALGGDEQYF.

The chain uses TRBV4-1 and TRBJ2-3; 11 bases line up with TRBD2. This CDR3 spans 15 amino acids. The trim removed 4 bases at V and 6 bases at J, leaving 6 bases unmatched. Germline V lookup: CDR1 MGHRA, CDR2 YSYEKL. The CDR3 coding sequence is TGCGCCAGCAGCCGTACTAGCGGGAGCGACGATACGCAGTATTTT. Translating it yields CASSRTSGSDDTQYF.

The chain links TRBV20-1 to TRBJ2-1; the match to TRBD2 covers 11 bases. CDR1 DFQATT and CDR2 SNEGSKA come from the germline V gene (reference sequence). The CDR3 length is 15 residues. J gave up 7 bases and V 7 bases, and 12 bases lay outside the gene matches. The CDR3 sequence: CSVLAGGRRWNEQFF. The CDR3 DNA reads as TGCAGTGTGTTAGCGGGGGGGCGCAGGTGGAATGAGCAGTTCTTC.

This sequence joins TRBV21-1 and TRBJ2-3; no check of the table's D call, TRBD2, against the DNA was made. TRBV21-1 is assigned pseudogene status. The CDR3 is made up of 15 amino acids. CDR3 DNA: TGTGCCAGCAGCAAAACCAGCGGGGACACAGATACGCAGTATTTT. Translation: CASSKTSGDTDTQYF.

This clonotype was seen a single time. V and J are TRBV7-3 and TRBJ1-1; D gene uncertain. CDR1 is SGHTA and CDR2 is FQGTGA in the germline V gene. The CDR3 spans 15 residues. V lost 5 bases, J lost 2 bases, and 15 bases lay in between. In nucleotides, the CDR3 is TGTGCCAGCAGCCGTAGCCGGATCCAAAACACTGAAGCTTTCTTT. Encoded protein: CASSRSRIQNTEAFF.

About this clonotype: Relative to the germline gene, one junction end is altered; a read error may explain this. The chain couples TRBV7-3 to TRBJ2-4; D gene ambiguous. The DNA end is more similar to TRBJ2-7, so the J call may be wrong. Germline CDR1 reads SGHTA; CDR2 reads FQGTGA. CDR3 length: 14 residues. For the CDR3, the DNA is TGTGCCAACAGCTTAGGCCCCCCACCCGACGAGCAGTACTTC. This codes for CANSLGPPPDEQYF.